One sample yielded the 22 T cell receptor beta chains listed below, sequenced in a study of T-cell reconstitution after alpha-beta-depleted transplantation in children. Preparation of the TCRbeta library involved a method that used unique molecular identifiers. MiXCR was run by TCRdb on the PCR reads, yielding one entry per CDR3 protein. This table has approximately 350,000 distinct CDR3 sequences, 10% appearing once. The input for sequencing was PBMCs from the stem cell graft donor, taken from the stem cell graft. These receptors originate from a human donor who donated a stem cell graft to a child with acute lymphoblastic leukemia.

The V call is TRBV20-1, the J call TRBJ2-1, with D maybe TRBD2 (5 bases). Germline CDR1 is DFQATT and CDR2 is SNEGSKA (reference sequence). The CDR3 has 13 amino acids. V was trimmed by 5 bases and J by 3 bases, leaving 11 bases between them. In DNA form, the CDR3 reads TGCAGTGCTCCGCGGGCAGGCTACAATGAGCAGTTCTTC. Translation: CSAPRAGYNEQFF.

This clonotype showed up just a few times. The chain uses TRBV20-1 and TRBJ2-5; D is ambiguous. Germline lookup yields CDR1 DFQATT and CDR2 SNEGSKA (reference sequence). The V end lost 6 bases, the J end lost 1 base, and 9 bases lay between the germline ends. CDR3 length equals 12 residues. CDR3 sequence: CSATGPQETQYF. The CDR3, as DNA: TGCAGTGCCACCGGACCCCAAGAGACCCAGTACTTC.

The V and J genes are TRBV4-1 and TRBJ2-7; 13 nucleotides line up with TRBD2. CDR1 is MGHRA and CDR2 is YSYEKL in the germline V gene. V lost 5 bases, J lost 3 bases, and 1 base stayed unmatched. The CDR3 has 14 residues. CDR3 residues: CASSGLAGVYEQYF. The CDR3 nucleotides are TGCGCCAGCAGCGGACTAGCGGGAGTCTACGAGCAGTACTTC.

In its sample, this clonotype was seen a few times. This chain joins TRBV20-1 and TRBJ1-5; tentative D call: TRBD1 (5 bases). The CDR3 length is 14 residues. The V gene lost 4 bases and the J gene lost 5 bases, with 15 bases spanning the gap. Germline V lookup: CDR1 DFQATT, CDR2 SNEGSKA (reference sequence). The CDR3 nucleotides read TGCAGTGCTACACCTCGGGGGGACCATCAGCCCCAGCATTTT. It translates to CSATPRGDHQPQHF.

The chain is built from TRBV28 and TRBJ2-1; TRBD2 aligns across 8 bases. The CDR3 totals 16 residues. The junction had 9 bases not matched to a gene; V was cut back by 7 bases and J by 1 base. Germline assignment: CDR1 MDHEN and CDR2 SYDVKM. CDR3: CASNPRGGFSYNEQFF. DNA for the CDR3: TGTGCCAGCAATCCTCGGGGGGGATTTTCCTACAATGAGCAGTTCTTC.

The V and J genes are TRBV20-1 and TRBJ1-4; D gene ambiguous. The CDR3 covers 14 residues. CDR1 DFQATT and CDR2 SNEGSKA come from the germline V gene (reference sequence). V lost 4 bases and J lost 8, with 17 bases in between. The CDR3 loop reads CSAILQRIEEKLFF. CDR3 DNA sequence: TGCAGTGCTATCCTACAGCGTATAGAAGAAAAACTGTTTTTT.

This clonotype has more than one count but fewer than ten. The rearrangement links TRBV28 to TRBJ2-5; 9 bases match TRBD2. V shed 2 bases and J 2 bases; nucleotides not matched to a gene: 9. Germline CDR1 MDHEN, CDR2 SYDVKM. The CDR3 is 17 residues long. CDR3 loop: CASSLTLAGETQETQYF. CDR3 nucleotides: TGTGCCAGCAGTTTAACGTTAGCGGGAGAGACACAAGAGACCCAGTACTTC. Using reference TRBV28 and TRBJ2-5 for the parts outside the CDR3, the full variable domain is DVKVTQSSRYLVKRTGEKVFLECVQDMDHENMFWYRQDPGLGLRLIYFSYDVKMKEKGDIPEGYSVSREKKERFSLILESASTNQTSMYLCASSLTLAGETQETQYFGPGTRLLVL.

The table lists this clonotype with a few counts. The chain uses TRBV28 and TRBJ2-1; weak D call: TRBD1 (5 bases). The germline V and J ends were trimmed by 5 bases and 12 bases, with 23 bases remaining between them. This CDR3 is built from 15 residues. CDR1 is MDHEN and CDR2 is SYDVKM in the germline V gene. The CDR3 DNA reads as TGTGCCAGCAGTCCCCCCCTATTTCACAGGAAATTGCAGTTCTTC. It is translated as CASSPPLFHRKLQFF.

The chain has TRBV9 and TRBJ2-3, with D perhaps matching TRBD2 (6 bases). The CDR3 spans 14 residues. V was shortened by 4 bases and J by 6 bases, with 15 bases between the two germline ends. CDR1 SGDLS and CDR2 YYNGEE come from the germline V gene. CDR3 loop: CASSSRWRADTQYF. CDR3 nucleotide sequence: TGTGCCAGCAGCTCACGCTGGAGGGCCGATACGCAGTATTTT.

The genes are TRBV5-6 and TRBJ2-7, with 13 bases that match TRBD2. This CDR3 has 17 amino acids. Germline trimming cut 5 bases from V and 5 bases from J; bases unmatched to any gene: 13. Germline CDR1 reads SGHDT; CDR2 reads YYEEEE. The CDR3 here is CASSPGLWTSGSNEQYF. CDR3 nucleotides: TGTGCCAGCAGTCCTGGCCTATGGACTAGCGGGAGCAACGAGCAGTACTTC.

Ten or more counts support this clonotype. The chain links TRBV7-9 to TRBJ2-7; 9 nucleotides line up with TRBD1. CDR1 and CDR2 (germline): SEHNR, FQNEAQ (reference sequence). V lost 5 bases to trimming and J lost 4 bases; unmatched junction nucleotides: 6. The CDR3 runs 14 residues. CDR3 amino acids: CASSPGQGKYEQYF. The CDR3 DNA sequence: TGTGCCAGCAGCCCAGGACAGGGGAAATACGAGCAGTACTTC.

The sample holds a few counts of this clonotype. J is TRBJ2-7 and V is TRBV29-1, with no clear D. Trimming pared 4 bases from V and 4 bases from J, leaving 17 bases between. The CDR3 loop spans 14 amino acids. The germline V gene encodes CDR1 SQVTM and CDR2 ANQGSEA. CDR3 loop: CSVVTHSFSYEQYF. CDR3 nucleotide sequence: TGCAGCGTTGTGACCCACTCGTTCTCATACGAGCAGTACTTC.

This clonotype was seen a handful of times. The chain carries TRBV4-3 and TRBJ2-7, with 8 bases matching TRBD1. This CDR3 has 16 residues. Trimming removed 1 base from V and 5 bases from J; junction bases left unmatched: 10. The germline gives CDR1 LGHNA, CDR2 YSLEER. This CDR3 reads CASSQGPRQGPDEQYF. CDR3 coding DNA: TGCGCCAGCAGCCAAGGTCCAAGACAGGGGCCGGACGAGCAGTACTTC.

This clonotype came up many times. The rearrangement links TRBV11-2 to TRBJ2-1; TRBD2 aligns across 8 bases. CDR1 is SGHAT, CDR2 FQNNGV, per germline. The CDR3 has 15 residues. The V segment lost 2 bases and the J segment 7 bases; nucleotides outside the gene matches: 7. CDR3 DNA sequence: TGTGCCAGCAGCTTAATCCCCAGCGGGAGAAATGAGCAGTTCTTC. This encodes CASSLIPSGRNEQFF.

This clonotype came up a few times. The genes are TRBV20-1 and TRBJ2-1; TRBD2 matches 7 bases. The CDR3 is 15 amino acids. Germline V lookup: CDR1 DFQATT, CDR2 SNEGSKA (reference sequence). After removal of 3 bases from V and 4 bases from J, the junction contained 9 bases not matched to a gene. CDR3 in DNA: TGCAGTGCTAGCGAGACTAGCCTACCGTACAATGAGCAGTTCTTC. The encoded protein is CSASETSLPYNEQFF.

This clonotype has a handful of counts. The V gene is TRBV10-3, the J gene TRBJ2-3; 8 bases align to TRBD2. The CDR3 length is 14 residues. The V gene's germline CDR1 is ENHRY and CDR2 SYGVKD. V shed 5 bases, J shed 0 bases, and the junction held 1 base outside the gene matches. The chain's CDR3 is CAISSSGSTDTQYF. CDR3 DNA sequence: TGTGCCATCAGTTCTAGCGGGAGCACAGATACGCAGTATTTT.

This clonotype was counted between two and nine times. The rearrangement links TRBV30 to TRBJ2-5; weak D call: TRBD2 (5 bases). The CDR3 loop spans 11 amino acids. Germline V lookup: CDR1 GTSNPN, CDR2 SVGIG (reference sequence). Trimming pared 8 bases from V and 5 bases from J, leaving 12 bases between. For the CDR3, the DNA is TGTGCCGCGGACTTTCCGGAGACCCAGTACTTC. It codes for CAADFPETQYF. The full variable domain, in which reference TRBV30 and TRBJ2-5 provide the parts outside the CDR3, is SQTIHQWPATLVQPVGSPLSLECTVEGTSNPNLYWYRQAAGRGLQLLFYSVGIGQISSEVPQNLSASRPQDRQFILSSKKLLLSDSGFYLCAADFPETQYFGPGTRLLVL.

This clonotype has more than one count but fewer than ten. V usage is TRBV20-1 and J usage is TRBJ2-1, with D perhaps TRBD1 or TRBD2 (5 bases each). This CDR3 has 14 amino acids. CDR1 and CDR2 (germline): DFQATT, SNEGSKA (reference sequence). V was trimmed by 1 base and J by 9 bases, leaving 16 bases between them. CDR3 DNA sequence: TGCAGTGCTAGAGCTTCAGGGAGTTTAGGTGAGCAGTTCTTC. Protein product: CSARASGSLGEQFF.

The chain employs TRBV6-2 or TRBV6-3 and TRBJ2-7; D is unresolved. Looked up from germline, CDR1 is MNHEY and CDR2 is SVGEGT. The CDR3 runs 15 residues. V gave up 0 bases and J gave up 0 bases, with 9 bases separating them. CDR3 loop: CASSYSWMGSYEQYF. CDR3 DNA sequence: TGTGCCAGCAGTTACTCGTGGATGGGCTCCTACGAGCAGTACTTC.

There are many counts of this clonotype. V is TRBV20-1 and J is TRBJ2-7; TRBD2 aligns across 11 bases. Losses at the gene ends were 0 bases for V and 5 bases for J; bases not matched to a gene: 6. The CDR3 consists of 15 residues. The V gene's germline CDR1 is DFQATT and CDR2 SNEGSKA (reference sequence). The CDR3 protein is CSARDLETSGNEQYF. The DNA of the CDR3 is TGCAGTGCTAGAGATCTCGAGACTAGCGGGAACGAGCAGTACTTC.

In its sample, this clonotype was seen many times. CDR3 DNA sequence: TGCGCCAGCAGCCCAATAGAATATCTCATTCAGTACTTC. This encodes CASSPIEYLIQYF. The V gene is TRBV4-1, the J gene TRBJ2-4; D ambiguous. Germline assignment: CDR1 MGHRA and CDR2 YSYEKL. CDR3 length: 13 amino acids. The V gene lost 4 bases and the J gene lost 9 bases, with 13 bases spanning the gap.

This clonotype appeared many times. This sequence joins TRBV24-1 and TRBJ2-5; perhaps D is TRBD1 or TRBD2 (5 bases each). The V gene's germline CDR1 is KGHDR and CDR2 SFDVKD. With 4 bases removed from V and 5 bases from J, the gap between germline ends came to 13 bases. There are 14 residues in the CDR3. DNA for the CDR3: TGTGCCACCAGTGACCCGACTTGGGGGGAGACCCAGTACTTC. This codes for CATSDPTWGETQYF.